A single sample gave rise to the 18 T cell receptor beta chains below, sequenced in a study of blood T cell repertoires in COVID-19. The assay was immunoSEQ multiplex PCR, and TCRdb's table has in-frame clones only and misses some. The sample consists of 150,000 to 200,000 clones, roughly 86% of them appearing once. The material sequenced was peripheral blood. The origin of the receptors is a man between 65 and 85 years old with acute or convalescent COVID-19.

The chain has TRBV7-3 and TRBJ1-6; no clear D gene. Germline CDR1 reads SGHTA; CDR2 reads FQGTGA. The CDR3 totals 15 residues. Trimming stripped 7 bases from V and 7 bases from J, with 17 bases between. The CDR3 bases are TGTGCCAGCAACCCCTGTCGGTCCGTAAATTCACCCCTCCACTTT. Translation gives CASNPCRSVNSPLHF.

This chain uses TRBV18 with TRBJ2-3; 10 nucleotides line up with TRBD1. Germline trimming cut 2 bases from V and 5 bases from J; bases unmatched to any gene: 7. Germline V CDR1 and CDR2: KGHSH, LQKENI. The CDR3 extends over 16 amino acids. CDR3 bases: TGTGCCAGCTCACCATCAGGGACAGGGGCAGGAGATACGCAGTATTTT. Translation: CASSPSGTGAGDTQYF.

The chain links TRBV2 to TRBJ2-2, with 8 bases that match TRBD1. The CDR3 runs 12 residues. Germline CDR1 is SNHLY and CDR2 is FYNNEI. V lost 6 bases, J lost 8 bases, and 2 bases stayed unmatched. CDR3: CASSGDRGELFF. The CDR3 DNA is TGTGCCAGCAGCGGGGACAGGGGGGAGCTGTTTTTT.

The chain uses TRBV18 and TRBJ1-2, with TRBD1 matching over 8 bases. Per the germline V gene, CDR1 is KGHSH and CDR2 is LQKENI. The CDR3 is 13 amino acids. V shed 5 bases, J shed 9 bases, and the junction held 8 bases outside the gene matches. This CDR3 is CASSSPGGVSYTF. Here the CDR3 DNA reads TGTGCCAGCTCATCTCCAGGGGGCGTGAGCTACACCTTC.

This clone appeared a single time. The rearrangement joins TRBV6-1 to TRBJ2-7; D not resolved. Germline CDR1 is MNHNS and CDR2 is SASEGT. The CDR3 runs to 14 residues. The germline V and J ends were trimmed by 0 bases and 3 bases, with 9 bases remaining between them. The CDR3 is CASSEAVVGYEQYF. The CDR3, as DNA: TGTGCCAGCAGTGAAGCGGTAGTCGGCTACGAGCAGTACTTC.

The sample holds a few counts of this clone. The J gene is TRBJ2-1, the V gene TRBV5-1; unclear D gene. Germline assignment: CDR1 SGHRS and CDR2 YFSETQ. This CDR3 has 14 amino acids. V was clipped by 4 bases and J by 1 base, with 9 bases between them. The CDR3 nucleotides read TGCGCCAGCAGCCCAGTCGCTTCCTACAATGAGCAGTTCTTC. It specifies CASSPVASYNEQFF.

This rearrangement joins TRBV5-6 to TRBJ1-2; TRBD1 might be the D (6 bases). The CDR3 extends over 13 amino acids. V lost 2 bases to trimming and J lost 8 bases, with 13 bases between them. CDR1 and CDR2 (germline): SGHDT, YYEEEE. Here the CDR3 reads CASSFQGSGGYTF. In DNA form, the CDR3 reads TGTGCCAGCAGCTTCCAGGGGTCGGGCGGCTACACCTTC.

V and J are TRBV5-1 and TRBJ1-2; 11 bases match TRBD1. The junction had 8 bases not matched to a gene; V was cut back by 4 bases and J by 3 bases. Germline V gene sequence: CDR1 SGHRS, CDR2 YFSETQ. The CDR3 covers 16 residues. The chain's CDR3 is CASSMTGQGEYYGYTF. CDR3 DNA sequence: TGCGCCAGCAGCATGACGGGACAGGGGGAATACTATGGCTACACCTTC. The whole variable domain, remainder taken from reference TRBV5-1 and TRBJ1-2, is KAGVTQTPRYLIKTRGQQVTLSCSPISGHRSVSWYQQTPGQGLQFLFEYFSETQRNKGNFPGRFSGRQFSNSRSEMNVSTLELGDSALYLCASSMTGQGEYYGYTFGSGTRLTVV.

The rearrangement links TRBV7-9 to TRBJ1-2; 7 bases fit TRBD1. Looked up from germline, CDR1 is SEHNR and CDR2 is FQNEAQ (reference sequence). The trim removed 5 bases at V and 2 bases at J, leaving 2 bases unmatched. The CDR3 is 13 residues long. The CDR3 reads CASSPGQNYGYTF. For the CDR3, the DNA is TGTGCCAGCAGCCCGGGACAGAACTATGGCTACACCTTC.

The genes are TRBV2 and TRBJ1-5; TRBD1 aligns across 8 bases. The CDR3 has 15 residues. V gave up 3 bases and J gave up 3 bases; unmatched junction bases: 4. Germline V gene sequence: CDR1 SNHLY, CDR2 FYNNEI. CDR3 residues: CASSDRGRINQPQHF. The CDR3 DNA follows: TGTGCCAGCAGTGACAGGGGGCGCATCAATCAGCCCCAGCATTTT. The whole variable domain, remainder taken from reference TRBV2 and TRBJ1-5, is EPEVTQTPSHQVTQMGQEVILRCVPISNHLYFYWYRQILGQKVEFLVSFYNNEISEKSEIFDDQFSVERPDGSNFTLKIRSTKLEDSAMYFCASSDRGRINQPQHFGDGTRLSIL.

The V call is TRBV6-1, the J call TRBJ1-1; TRBD1 matches at 7 bases. Losses at the gene ends were 0 bases for V and 10 bases for J; bases not matched to a gene: 8. The CDR3 loop spans 14 amino acids. Germline CDR1 MNHNS, CDR2 SASEGT. The CDR3 loop is CASSEAARQGAAFF. DNA for the CDR3: TGTGCCAGCAGTGAAGCGGCGAGACAGGGTGCAGCTTTCTTT.

This clone has just one count. This rearrangement joins TRBV4-1 to TRBJ1-6; D remains unclear. The length of the CDR3 is 19 residues. The V end lost 0 bases, the J end lost 2 bases, and 17 bases lay between the germline ends. The germline V gene encodes CDR1 MGHRA and CDR2 YSYEKL. This CDR3 reads CASSQEGWEEATYNSPLHF. CDR3 nucleotides: TGCGCCAGCAGCCAAGAAGGCTGGGAGGAGGCTACCTATAATTCACCCCTCCACTTT.

The chain has TRBV7-6 and TRBJ2-4, with D tentatively TRBD2 (6 bases). The CDR3 runs 16 residues. CDR1 and CDR2 (germline): SGHVS, FNYEAQ. The V and J ends lost 5 bases and 4 bases respectively, with 18 bases between them. This CDR3 is CASSGALGGWKNIQYF. DNA for the CDR3: TGTGCCAGCAGCGGGGCATTAGGAGGGTGGAAAAACATTCAGTACTTC.

The rearrangement uses TRBV2 and TRBJ2-4, with 10 bases matching TRBD2. Germline V gene sequence: CDR1 SNHLY, CDR2 FYNNEI. The CDR3 is 14 amino acids. V lost 7 bases and J lost 7; bases outside the gene matches: 7. CDR3 bases: TGTGCCAGCACAGCGGGGGGGCTGGCGAACATTCAGTACTTC. Its translation: CASTAGGLANIQYF.

This clone was detected only once. The rearrangement uses TRBV5-6 and TRBJ2-2, with D hard to call. The CDR3 loop spans 15 amino acids. Germline V gene lookup returns CDR1 SGHDT and CDR2 YYEEEE. The V end lost 4 bases, the J end lost 0 bases, and 10 bases lay between the germline ends. The CDR3 is CASSPTETNTGELFF. The CDR3 DNA sequence: TGTGCCAGCAGCCCTACAGAGACGAACACCGGGGAGCTGTTTTTT.

This chain links TRBV6-4 with TRBJ1-1; tentative D call: TRBD1 (5 bases). Germline V lookup: CDR1 MRHNA, CDR2 SNTAGT. This CDR3 contains 15 residues. V shed 4 bases and J shed 6 bases, with 18 bases lying between them. The CDR3 protein is CASSAILGAGSEAFF. Here the CDR3 DNA reads TGTGCCAGCAGTGCCATACTCGGTGCAGGGTCTGAAGCTTTCTTT.

The chain has TRBV24-1 and TRBJ2-6, with D perhaps TRBD1 (5 bases). Trimming took off 9 bases at V and 4 bases at J, with 15 bases between the two ends. This CDR3 has 15 residues. The V gene's germline CDR1 is KGHDR and CDR2 SFDVKD. The CDR3 reads CATGARGSGANVLTF. The CDR3 nucleotides read TGTGCCACCGGGGCAAGGGGATCCGGGGCCAACGTCCTGACTTTC.

The rearrangement joins TRBV28 to TRBJ1-1; unclear D gene. Per germline, CDR1 MDHEN and CDR2 SYDVKM. The CDR3 is 12 amino acids. Trimming removed 2 bases from V and 5 bases from J, with 6 bases in between. In nucleotides, the CDR3 is TGTGCCAGCAGTTTAGAGGTGACTGAAGCTTTCTTT. Protein: CASSLEVTEAFF.